This T cell receptor (beta chain) was observed in a study of human T cells and chemical hapten exposure. This CDR3 is built from 18 residues. Germline values: CDR1 MNHNY, CDR2 SVGAGI (reference sequence). V dropped 2 bases and J dropped 3; count of bases not matched to a gene: 11. TCRdb reprocessed the RACE reads via MiXCR and lists one record per CDR3 protein. There are some 100,000 distinct CDR3 sequences in the sample; about 9.3% occur only once, and just over 2% lies in the top ten. Ten or more counts support this clonotype. The antigen remains unidentified. Noted time point: patch test 2, 6 weeks after DPC sensitization. Treatment indicated: therapeutic diphenylcyclopropenone sensitization with weekly scalp DPC. Sample donors consisted of patients with alopecia, aged 18 to 70 years, who were suitable for DPC. General study findings and limits: Expanded TCRs were compared with controls, and the expanded TCRs formed significantly more large CDR3 similarity clusters.

The rearrangement links TRBV6-6 to TRBJ2-2, with TRBD2 matching over 8 bases. Material: whole blood, obtained in connection with sensitization to the hapten diphenylcyclopropenone (DPC). The origin of this receptor is a woman aged 40 to 55 with alopecia areata. Some clones in this sample may be carry-over from other donors' samples. In DNA form, the CDR3 reads TGTGCCAGCAGTTACCTTGGTTCGCGAGCGGGAGACACCGGGGAGCTGTTTTTT. Translating gives CASSYLGSRAGDTGELFF.